This T cell receptor (beta chain) derives from a study of long-term antiretroviral therapy in people with HIV. The germline V and J ends were trimmed by 8 bases and 9 bases, with 19 bases remaining between them. The germline CDR1 and CDR2 sequences are MNHEY and SVGAGI. The CDR3 spans 13 residues. Runs used v3.0 of the immunoSEQ assay and were done at survey level. Sequencing used immunoSEQ multiplex PCR; TCRdb keeps in-frame clones, though not all of them. The sample gives 30,000 or so clones, 95% to 98% of which show up once; approximately 2% is in the top ten. The sample was unsorted PBMCs, taken 7.6 years after starting antiretroviral therapy. The V call is TRBV6-5, the J call TRBJ2-5; D may be TRBD1 or TRBD2 (5 bases each). The sequence came from a young man with HIV. CDR3 nucleotide sequence: TGTGCCAGCGGGGGAAAACCTGACGGGGCCCAGTACTTC. Encoded protein: CASGGKPDGAQYF.